This T cell receptor (beta chain) was sequenced in a study of cytomegalovirus exposure and HLA in healthy donors. Study-level results: Later analysis demonstrated an association between a missense DCLRE1C variant and TCR beta V- and J-gene trimming.

Remarks on this clone: The antigen remains undetermined.

In the PCR, 60 Vbeta and 13 Jbeta primers were used. Libraries were prepared by immunoSEQ multiplex PCR; TCRdb keeps only in-frame clonotypes and omits some of them. The data contain about 130,000 clones, roughly 78% of them singletons. This clonotype originated in a man aged 35-49 years in good health and CMV-seropositive. Sequenced sample: PBMCs.

In DNA form, the CDR3 reads TGTGCCAGCACCCCTCACCAGGGGCAAGAGACCCAGTACTTC. Its translation: CASTPHQGQETQYF. The chain combines TRBV7-6 with TRBJ2-5; D is perhaps TRBD1 (6 bases). The V end lost 7 bases, the J end lost 2 bases, and 14 bases lay between the germline ends. The CDR3 is 14 residues long. Germline assignment: CDR1 SGHVS and CDR2 FNYEAQ. The full variable domain, with the rest looked up from reference TRBV7-6 and TRBJ2-5, is GAGVSQSPRYKVTKRGQDVALRCDPISGHVSLYWYRQALGQGPEFLTYFNYEAQQDKSGLPNDRFSAERPEGSISTLTIQRTEQRDSAMYRCASTPHQGQETQYFGPGTRLLVL.